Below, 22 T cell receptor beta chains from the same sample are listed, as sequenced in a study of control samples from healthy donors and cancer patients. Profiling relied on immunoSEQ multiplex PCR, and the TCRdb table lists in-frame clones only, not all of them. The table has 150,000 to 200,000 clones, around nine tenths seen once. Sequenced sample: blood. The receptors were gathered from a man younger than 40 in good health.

DNA for the CDR3: TGTGCCAGCAGTTCTCCGGACAGGCGTATGTACTTC. Amino acids: CASSSPDRRMYF. The chain links TRBV28 to TRBJ2-7, with TRBD1 matching over 7 bases. The J segment lost 12 bases and the V segment lost 4 bases, leaving 9 bases of the junction unmatched. The CDR3 sequence is 12 residues long. Germline V lookup: CDR1 MDHEN, CDR2 SYDVKM.

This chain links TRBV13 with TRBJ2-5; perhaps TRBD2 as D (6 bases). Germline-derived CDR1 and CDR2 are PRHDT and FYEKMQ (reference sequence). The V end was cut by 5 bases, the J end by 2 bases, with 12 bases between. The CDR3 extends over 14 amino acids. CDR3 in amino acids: CASSTAGTQETQYF. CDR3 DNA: TGTGCCAGCAGCACTGCAGGGACTCAAGAGACCCAGTACTTC.

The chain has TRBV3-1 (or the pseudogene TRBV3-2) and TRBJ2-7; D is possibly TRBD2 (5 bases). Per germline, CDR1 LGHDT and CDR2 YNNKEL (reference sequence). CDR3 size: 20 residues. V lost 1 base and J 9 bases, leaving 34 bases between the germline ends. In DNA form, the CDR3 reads TGTGCCAGCAGCCAAGCCCTACTTTACAACGGGGAACATATCGGAGTGCGGCAGTACTTC. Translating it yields CASSQALLYNGEHIGVRQYF.

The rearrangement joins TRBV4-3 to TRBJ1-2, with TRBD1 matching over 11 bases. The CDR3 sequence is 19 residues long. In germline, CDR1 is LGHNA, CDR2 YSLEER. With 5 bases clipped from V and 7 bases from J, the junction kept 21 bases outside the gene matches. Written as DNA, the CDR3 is TGCGCCAGCAGCGTCTCCAGTGCCGCAGGAGGACAGGGGGCGAGTGGCTACACCTTC. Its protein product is CASSVSSAAGGQGASGYTF.

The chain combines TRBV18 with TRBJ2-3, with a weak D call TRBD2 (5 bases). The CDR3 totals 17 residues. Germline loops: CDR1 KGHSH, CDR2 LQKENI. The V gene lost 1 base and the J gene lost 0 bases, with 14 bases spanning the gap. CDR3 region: CASSPRLADTSTDTQYF. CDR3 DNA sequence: TGTGCCAGCTCACCACGTCTAGCAGATACTAGCACAGATACGCAGTATTTT.

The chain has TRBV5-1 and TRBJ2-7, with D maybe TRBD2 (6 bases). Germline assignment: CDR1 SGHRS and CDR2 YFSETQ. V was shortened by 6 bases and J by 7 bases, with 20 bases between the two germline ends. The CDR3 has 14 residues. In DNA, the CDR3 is TGCGCCAGCACCCTCCACAAGGAGGCGGGAGAGCAGTACTTC. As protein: CASTLHKEAGEQYF.

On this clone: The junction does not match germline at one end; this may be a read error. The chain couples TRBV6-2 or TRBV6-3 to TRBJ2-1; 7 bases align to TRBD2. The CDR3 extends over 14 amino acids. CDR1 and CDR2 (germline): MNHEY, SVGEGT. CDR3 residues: CASSLEQSPAGVVF. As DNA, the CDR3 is TGTGCCAGCAGTCTGGAGCAGTCTCCCGCGGGGGTTGTCTTC.

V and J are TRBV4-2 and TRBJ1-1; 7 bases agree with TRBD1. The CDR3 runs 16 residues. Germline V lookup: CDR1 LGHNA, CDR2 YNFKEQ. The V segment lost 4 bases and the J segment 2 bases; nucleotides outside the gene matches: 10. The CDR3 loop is CASSLRDREINTEAFF. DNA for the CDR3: TGTGCCAGCAGCCTCCGGGACAGAGAGATTAACACTGAAGCTTTCTTT.

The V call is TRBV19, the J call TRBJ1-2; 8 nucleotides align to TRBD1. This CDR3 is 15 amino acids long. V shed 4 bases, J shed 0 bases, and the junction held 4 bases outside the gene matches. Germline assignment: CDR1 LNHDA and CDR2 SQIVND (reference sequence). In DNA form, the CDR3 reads TGTGCCAGTAGTAGGGACAGGCGGACTAACTATGGCTACACCTTC. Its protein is CASSRDRRTNYGYTF. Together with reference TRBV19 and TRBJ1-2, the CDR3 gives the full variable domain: DGGITQSPKYLFRKEGQNVTLSCEQNLNHDAMYWYRQDPGQGLRLIYYSQIVNDFQKGDIAEGYSVSREKKESFPLTVTSAQKNPTAFYLCASSRDRRTNYGYTFGSGTRLTVV.

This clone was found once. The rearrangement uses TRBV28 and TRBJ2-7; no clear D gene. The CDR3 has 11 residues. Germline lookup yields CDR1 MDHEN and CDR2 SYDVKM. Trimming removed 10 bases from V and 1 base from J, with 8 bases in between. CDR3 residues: CATRTSYEQYF. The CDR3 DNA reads TGTGCCACCCGGACGTCCTACGAGCAGTACTTC. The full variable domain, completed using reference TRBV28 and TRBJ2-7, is DVKVTQSSRYLVKRTGEKVFLECVQDMDHENMFWYRQDPGLGLRLIYFSYDVKMKEKGDIPEGYSVSREKKERFSLILESASTNQTSMYLCATRTSYEQYFGPGTRLTVT.

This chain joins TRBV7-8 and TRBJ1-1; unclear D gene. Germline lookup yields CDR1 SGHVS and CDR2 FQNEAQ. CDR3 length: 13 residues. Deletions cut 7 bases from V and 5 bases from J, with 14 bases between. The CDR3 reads CASTPRAETEAFF. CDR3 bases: TGTGCCAGCACCCCACGCGCGGAAACTGAAGCTTTCTTT.

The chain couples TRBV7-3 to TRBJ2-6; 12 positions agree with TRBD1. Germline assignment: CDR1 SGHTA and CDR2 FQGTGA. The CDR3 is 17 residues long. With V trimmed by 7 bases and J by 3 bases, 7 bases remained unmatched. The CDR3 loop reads CASNPGQGASGANVLTF. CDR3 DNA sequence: TGTGCCAGCAACCCGGGACAGGGGGCAAGTGGGGCCAACGTCCTGACTTTC.

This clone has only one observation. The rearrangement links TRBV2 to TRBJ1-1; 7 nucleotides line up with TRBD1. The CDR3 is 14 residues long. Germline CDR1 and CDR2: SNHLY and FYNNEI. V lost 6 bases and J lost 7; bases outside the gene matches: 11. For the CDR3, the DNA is TGTGCCAGCAGGGGGACAGCCTGGGCAGGTGAAGCTTTCTTT. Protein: CASRGTAWAGEAFF.

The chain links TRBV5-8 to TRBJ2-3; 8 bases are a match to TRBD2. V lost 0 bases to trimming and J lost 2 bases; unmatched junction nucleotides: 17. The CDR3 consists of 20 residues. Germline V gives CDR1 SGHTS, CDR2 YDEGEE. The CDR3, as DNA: TGTGCCAGCAGCTTGGCCCATCAAGGTTTCTCAGCGGGGGTCACAGATACGCAGTATTTT. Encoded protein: CASSLAHQGFSAGVTDTQYF.

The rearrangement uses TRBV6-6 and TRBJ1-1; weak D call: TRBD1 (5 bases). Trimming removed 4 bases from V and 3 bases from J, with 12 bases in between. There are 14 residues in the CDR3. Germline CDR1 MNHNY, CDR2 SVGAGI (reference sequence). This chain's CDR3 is CASSWGGADTEAFF. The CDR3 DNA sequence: TGTGCCAGCAGTTGGGGAGGGGCAGACACTGAAGCTTTCTTT.

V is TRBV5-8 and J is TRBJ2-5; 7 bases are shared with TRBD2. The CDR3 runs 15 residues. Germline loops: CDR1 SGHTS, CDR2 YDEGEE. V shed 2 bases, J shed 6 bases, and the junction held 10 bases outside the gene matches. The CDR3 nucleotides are TGTGCCAGCAGCTTCAGGAGTAGCGGGTACCAGACCCAGTACTTC. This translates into CASSFRSSGYQTQYF.

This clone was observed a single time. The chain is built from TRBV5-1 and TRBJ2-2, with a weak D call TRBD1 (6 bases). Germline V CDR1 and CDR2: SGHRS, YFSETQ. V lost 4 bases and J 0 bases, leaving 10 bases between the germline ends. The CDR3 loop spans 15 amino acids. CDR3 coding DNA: TGCGCCAGCAGCGACGGGACACCGAACACCGGGGAGCTGTTTTTT. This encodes CASSDGTPNTGELFF.

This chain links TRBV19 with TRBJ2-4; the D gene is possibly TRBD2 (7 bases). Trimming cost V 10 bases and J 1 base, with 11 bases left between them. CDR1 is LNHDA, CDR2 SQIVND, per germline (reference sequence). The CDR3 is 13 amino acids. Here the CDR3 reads CATRGGAKNIQYF. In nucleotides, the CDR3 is TGTGCCACGAGGGGGGGGGCCAAAAACATTCAGTACTTC.

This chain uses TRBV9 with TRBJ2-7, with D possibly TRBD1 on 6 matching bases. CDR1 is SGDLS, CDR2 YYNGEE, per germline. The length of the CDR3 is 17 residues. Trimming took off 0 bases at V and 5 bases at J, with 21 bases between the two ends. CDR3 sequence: CASSVGGLDGWGHEQYF. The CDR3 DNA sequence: TGTGCCAGCAGCGTAGGAGGCTTGGATGGCTGGGGGCACGAGCAGTACTTC.

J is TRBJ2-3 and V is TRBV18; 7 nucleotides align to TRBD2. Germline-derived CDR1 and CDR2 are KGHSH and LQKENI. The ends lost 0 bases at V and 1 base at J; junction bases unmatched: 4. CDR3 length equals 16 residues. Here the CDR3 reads CASSPPASGGTDTQYF. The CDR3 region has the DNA TGTGCCAGCTCACCACCAGCTAGCGGTGGCACAGATACGCAGTATTTT.

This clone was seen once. The CDR3 protein is CASSRDQQGSPLHF. DNA of the CDR3: TGTGCCAGCAGCAGGGACCAACAGGGTTCACCCCTCCACTTT. J is TRBJ1-6 and V is TRBV7-9; perhaps TRBD1 as D (6 bases). Per germline, CDR1 SEHNR and CDR2 FQNEAQ (reference sequence). Trimming shortened V by 5 bases and J by 9 bases, and 14 bases separated the two germline ends. The CDR3 has 14 residues.

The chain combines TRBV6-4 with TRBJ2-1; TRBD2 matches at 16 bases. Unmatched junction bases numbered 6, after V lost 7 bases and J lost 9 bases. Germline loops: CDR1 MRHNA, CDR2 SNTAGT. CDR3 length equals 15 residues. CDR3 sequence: CASKTGTSGGGEQFF. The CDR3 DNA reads TGTGCCAGCAAAACCGGGACTAGCGGGGGGGGTGAGCAGTTCTTC.